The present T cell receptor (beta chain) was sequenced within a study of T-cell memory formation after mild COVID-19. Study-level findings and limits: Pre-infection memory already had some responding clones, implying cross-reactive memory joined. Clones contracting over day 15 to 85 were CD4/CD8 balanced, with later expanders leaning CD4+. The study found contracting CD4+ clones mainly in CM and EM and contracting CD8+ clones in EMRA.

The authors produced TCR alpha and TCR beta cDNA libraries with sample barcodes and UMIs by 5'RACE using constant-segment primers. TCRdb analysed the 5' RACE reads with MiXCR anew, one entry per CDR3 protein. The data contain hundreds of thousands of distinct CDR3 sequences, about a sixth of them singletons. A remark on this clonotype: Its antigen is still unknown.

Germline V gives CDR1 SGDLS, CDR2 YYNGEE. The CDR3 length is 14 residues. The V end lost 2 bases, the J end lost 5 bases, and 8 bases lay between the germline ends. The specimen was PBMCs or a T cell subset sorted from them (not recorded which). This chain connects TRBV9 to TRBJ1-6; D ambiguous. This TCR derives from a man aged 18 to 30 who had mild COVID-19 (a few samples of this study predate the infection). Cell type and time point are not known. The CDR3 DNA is TGTGCCAGCAGCGTTAACTGGAATAATTCACCCCTCCACTTT. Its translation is CASSVNWNNSPLHF. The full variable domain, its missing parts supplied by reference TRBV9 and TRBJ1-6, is DSGVTQTPKHLITATGQRVTLRCSPRSGDLSVYWYQQSLDQGLQFLIQYYNGEERAKGNILERFSAQQFPDLHSELNLSSLELGDSALYFCASSVNWNNSPLHFGNGTRLTVT.